The rows below give T cell receptor beta chains drawn from one sample of a study of post-analysis software for immune sequencing data. Each CDR3 protein gets one entry after TCRdb re-called the PCR reads with MiXCR. The repertoire holds roughly 540,000 distinct CDR3 sequences, with approximately 34% as singletons. Sequencing used blood. These receptors were obtained from a girl aged 2-17 years with multiple sclerosis. Both conserved end residues are part of each CDR3. A D gene is named only where the DNA matches it firmly. Clone size is stated in some rows and not others, as once, few, many or a class when expanded.

>.|TRBV20-1|.|14|TRBJ2-7
CSSEGGPWWNEQYF
TGCAGCAGCGAGGGGGGGCCTTGGTGGAATGAGCAGTACTTC
>TRBD1|TRBV19|.|13|TRBJ1-6
CASRDRANSPLHF
TGTGCCAGTAGGGACAGGGCCAATTCACCCCTCCACTTT
>.|TRBV6-5|few|15|TRBJ1-4
CASSYDGAVNEKLFF
TGTGCCAGCAGTTACGATGGGGCGGTTAATGAAAAACTGTTTTTT
>TRBD2|TRBV5-1|.|20|TRBJ2-1
CASSWGGTSGGHSSYNEQFF
TGCGCCAGCAGCTGGGGCGGGACTAGCGGGGGCCATAGCTCCTACAATGAGCAGTTCTTC
>.|TRBV5-6|.|14|TRBJ2-4
CASSQEGPGYIQYF
TGTGCCAGCAGCCAGGAGGGGCCAGGGTACATTCAGTACTTC
>TRBD1|TRBV2|.|16|TRBJ2-7
CASRPFRDRGLYEQYF
TGTGCCAGCAGACCTTTCAGGGACAGGGGGCTCTACGAGCAGTACTTC
>.|TRBV20-1|.|15|TRBJ1-2
CSARGEASTNYGYTF
TGCAGTGCTAGAGGCGAGGCCTCTACTAACTATGGCTACACCTTC
>.|TRBV5-1|.|15|TRBJ2-5
CASSSIVARQETQYF
TGCGCCAGCAGCTCCATCGTGGCACGCCAAGAGACCCAGTACTTC
>TRBD1|TRBV29-1|few|18|TRBJ2-3
CSVEVFSMGRGPSDTQYF
TGCAGCGTTGAAGTGTTCAGTATGGGCAGGGGGCCATCGGATACGCAGTATTTT
>.|TRBV29-1|.|12|TRBJ2-5
CNVFLGAETQYF
TGCAACGTTTTTCTTGGCGCGGAGACCCAGTACTTC
>.|TRBV7-9|.|12|TRBJ2-1
CASSLDWNERFF
TGTGCCAGCAGCTTAGACTGGAATGAGCGGTTCTTC
>.|TRBV12-3/TRBV12-4|few|19|TRBJ2-1
CASSLILRVGRQVDNEQFF
TGTGCCAGCAGTTTAATCTTGAGGGTAGGCCGACAGGTCGACAATGAGCAGTTCTTC
>.|TRBV7-9|few|15|TRBJ1-4
CASSLFRVGDEKLFF
TGTGCCAGCAGCTTATTCCGGGTGGGGGATGAAAAACTGTTTTTT
>.|TRBV4-1|.|15|TRBJ1-1
CASSQVGRGRAEAFF
TGCGCCAGCAGCCAAGTAGGAAGGGGCCGCGCTGAAGCTTTCTTT
>.|TRBV20-1|.|15|TRBJ2-5
CSARSGGGAQETQYF
TGCAGTGCTAGATCCGGTGGGGGGGCCCAAGAGACCCAGTACTTC
>.|TRBV28|.|14|TRBJ2-7
CASSLDYRSYEQYF
TGTGCCAGCAGTTTGGACTACCGCTCCTACGAGCAGTACTTC
>TRBD2|TRBV7-2|.|14|TRBJ2-7
CASSLSQRGYEQYF
TGTGCCAGCAGCTTATCGCAGCGGGGGTACGAGCAGTACTTC
>.|TRBV20-1|.|17|TRBJ2-6
CSARDARVRAGANVLTF
TGCAGTGCTAGAGATGCGCGGGTTCGGGCTGGGGCCAACGTCCTGACTTTC
>.|TRBV5-1|few|14|TRBJ2-7
CASSSEVVSYEQYF
TGCGCCAGCAGCTCCGAGGTGGTCTCCTACGAGCAGTACTTC
>TRBD1|TRBV6-1|.|18|TRBJ1-6
CASSPKGQGEILSSPLHF
TGTGCCAGCAGTCCCAAAGGACAGGGAGAAATTCTAAGTTCACCCCTCCACTTT
>.|TRBV10-3|few|13|TRBJ1-2
CAISLDFGYGYTF
TGTGCCATCAGTTTGGATTTTGGTTATGGCTACACCTTC
>TRBD1|TRBV29-1|.|13|TRBJ1-1
CSVYRGVNTEAFF
TGCAGCGTTTACAGGGGAGTGAACACTGAAGCTTTCTTT
>.|TRBV7-9|.|15|TRBJ1-1
CASSLVPRLNTEAFF
TGTGCCAGCAGCTTAGTCCCCCGTTTGAACACTGAAGCTTTCTTT
>TRBD2|TRBV3-1|few|14|TRBJ2-1
CASSPLGGDNEQFF
TGTGCCAGCAGCCCCCTTGGGGGGGACAATGAGCAGTTCTTC
>TRBD1|TRBV27|.|19|TRBJ1-2
CASRTIIRGRGRMDYGYTF
TGTGCCAGCAGGACAATCATTCGGGGCAGGGGGCGAATGGACTATGGCTACACCTTC
>.|TRBV29-1|few|12|TRBJ2-1
CTDRWAYNEQFF
TGCACCGACAGGTGGGCCTACAATGAGCAGTTCTTC
>.|TRBV20-1|once|14|TRBJ2-1
CSAPRGGVYNEQFF
TGCAGTGCCCCGAGGGGGGGGGTCTACAATGAGCAGTTCTTC
>.|TRBV7-2|.|15|TRBJ2-5
CASSFLGGLEETQYF
TGTGCCAGCAGCTTCCTGGGGGGACTTGAAGAGACCCAGTACTTC
>.|TRBV5-4|.|15|TRBJ1-2
CASSQRTGPNYGYTF
TGTGCCAGCAGCCAACGTACAGGGCCCAACTATGGCTACACCTTC
>TRBD2|TRBV29-1|.|13|TRBJ2-4
CSVRTSGGYGQYF
TGCAGCGTTCGGACTAGCGGGGGGTACGGGCAGTACTTC
>.|TRBV7-9|.|12|TRBJ1-2
CASSLWRDGYTF
TGTGCCAGCAGCTTATGGAGGGATGGCTACACCTTC
>.|TRBV9|.|14|TRBJ1-1
CASSVLAGGTEAFF
TGTGCCAGCAGCGTATTGGCAGGTGGAACTGAAGCTTTCTTT
>.|TRBV11-1|few|14|TRBJ2-7
CASSLGGDWYEQYF
TGTGCCAGCAGCTTAGGCGGGGATTGGTACGAGCAGTACTTC
>.|TRBV7-6|.|13|TRBJ2-1
CASSPASYNEQFF
TGTGCCAGCAGCCCCGCCAGTTACAATGAGCAGTTCTTC
>.|TRBV25-1|.|15|TRBJ1-6
CASSEWGPSNSPLHF
TGTGCCAGCAGTGAATGGGGGCCGAGTAATTCACCCCTCCACTTT
>TRBD1|TRBV12-3/TRBV12-4|few|14|TRBJ1-2
CASTVTGSGYGYTF
TGTGCCAGCACCGTGACAGGGTCGGGCTATGGCTACACCTTC
>.|TRBV12-5|few|15|TRBJ2-3
CASGPSMATPDTQYF
TGTGCTAGTGGTCCTTCGATGGCCACCCCAGATACGCAGTATTTT
>.|TRBV5-1|.|14|TRBJ1-2
CASSLGGGPYGYTF
TGCGCCAGCAGCTTGGGTGGCGGACCCTATGGCTACACCTTC
>.|TRBV12-3/TRBV12-4|.|14|TRBJ2-5
CASSFQLDSNEQYF
TGTGCCAGCAGTTTCCAACTAGACAGCAATGAGCAGTACTTC
>.|TRBV4-1|.|13|TRBJ2-7
CASSRGHLDEQYF
TGCGCCAGCAGCCGGGGACACCTAGACGAGCAGTACTTC
>TRBD1|TRBV10-3|few|14|TRBJ1-2
CAITRDSTDYGYTF
TGTGCCATCACCCGGGACAGTACCGACTATGGCTACACCTTC
>.|TRBV10-1|many|11|TRBJ2-7
CASSVDSQQYF
TGCGCCAGCAGTGTTGACTCCCAGCAGTACTTC
>.|TRBV6-5|.|16|TRBJ2-2
CASRRDETGATGELFF
TGTGCCAGCAGGAGGGACGAGACAGGAGCCACCGGGGAGCTGTTTTTT
>.|TRBV29-1|few|14|TRBJ2-7
CSVEETDGGSEQYF
TGCAGCGTTGAAGAAACGGACGGGGGAAGCGAGCAGTACTTC
>TRBD1|TRBV5-1|few|15|TRBJ2-7
CASSIGTDFSYEQYF
TGCGCCAGCAGCATTGGGACAGACTTCTCCTACGAGCAGTACTTC
>.|TRBV5-1|.|16|TRBJ2-3
CASSLDLGGPTDTQYF
TGCGCCAGCAGCTTGGACCTCGGGGGCCCCACAGATACGCAGTATTTT
>.|TRBV6-5|.|15|TRBJ2-2
CASSYSMGNTGELFF
TGTGCCAGCAGTTACTCGATGGGGAACACCGGGGAGCTGTTTTTT
>.|TRBV21-1|once|17|TRBJ2-4
CASSKGGGPLAKNIQYF
TGTGCCAGCAGCAAAGGGGGGGGCCCCTTAGCCAAAAACATTCAGTACTTC
>.|TRBV20-1|.|13|TRBJ2-7
CSASLQGSYGQYF
TGCAGTGCTAGTTTGCAGGGCTCCTACGGGCAGTACTTC
>.|TRBV5-1|.|18|TRBJ2-7
CASSLGIGGQLSSYEQYF
TGCGCCAGCAGCTTGGGGATAGGGGGGCAGTTAAGCTCCTACGAGCAGTACTTC
>TRBD2|TRBV6-2/TRBV6-3|.|13|TRBJ2-1
CASGALLAGEQFF
TGTGCCAGTGGGGCTCTCCTAGCGGGGGAGCAGTTCTTC
>TRBD1|TRBV6-1|.|14|TRBJ2-1
CASSEGHRGSEQFF
TGTGCCAGCAGTGAAGGGCACAGGGGCAGTGAGCAGTTCTTC
>TRBD2|TRBV7-9|.|15|TRBJ2-5
CASSLVGTSLRTQYF
TGTGCCAGCAGCTTAGTCGGGACTAGCCTTCGGACCCAGTACTTC
>.|TRBV5-6|.|16|TRBJ2-5
CASSPLYRDRGGTQYF
TGTGCCAGCAGCCCTCTATACCGGGACCGTGGGGGGACCCAGTACTTC
>TRBD1|TRBV6-6|many|16|TRBJ2-3
CASSIRQGPPTDTQYF
TGTGCCAGCAGCATCCGACAGGGGCCCCCCACAGATACGCAGTATTTT
>TRBD2|TRBV5-1|many|16|TRBJ2-3
CASSSIAGGSQDTQYF
TGCGCCAGCAGCTCCATAGCGGGGGGAAGTCAAGATACGCAGTATTTT
>.|TRBV9|.|15|TRBJ1-6
CASSVVGTGNSPLHF
TGTGCCAGCAGCGTGGTCGGGACCGGAAATTCACCCCTCCACTTT
>.|TRBV29-1|few|13|TRBJ2-5
CSALSGGQETQYF
TGCAGCGCTCTGAGCGGCGGGCAAGAGACCCAGTACTTC
>TRBD2|TRBV18|.|18|TRBJ2-3
CASSPRLAGSAHGDTQYF
TGTGCCAGCTCACCCCGCCTAGCGGGGAGCGCCCATGGCGATACGCAGTATTTT
>.|TRBV6-5|few|19|TRBJ2-3
CASSYWRSPGESDTDTQYF
TGTGCCAGCAGTTACTGGCGATCCCCAGGAGAATCGGACACAGATACGCAGTATTTT